The rows below give T cell receptor beta chains drawn from one sample of a study of CD8+ T cells in alopecia areata. The table came from immunoSEQ multiplex PCR; TCRdb's copy has only in-frame clones and leaves some out. The data show about 14,000 clones, with approximately 61% seen just once and about 11% held by the top ten. Source: skin, taken at week 0. These receptors originate from a human donor with alopecia areata. The CDR3 runs from the conserved cysteine through the conserved F or W. A D gene is named only where the DNA matches it firmly. Size is omitted from some rows. Given values are once, few, many or a class for expanded clones.

CASRDWDNEQFF	TGCGCCAGCAGGGACTGGGACAATGAGCAGTTCTTC	NA	TRBV23-1	TRBJ2-1	NA
CASSARQGAGFNEQFF	TGTGCCAGCAGCGCAAGACAGGGTGCGGGTTTCAATGAGCAGTTCTTC	few	TRBV9	TRBJ2-1	TRBD1
CASSPGLRGEETQYF	TGTGCCAGCAGCCCAGGACTCAGGGGCGAAGAGACCCAGTACTTC	NA	TRBV7-2	TRBJ2-5	NA
CASSPDRVQQPQHF	TGTGCCAGCAGCCCCGACCGGGTTCAACAGCCCCAGCATTTT	NA	TRBV6-1	TRBJ1-5	NA
CASSRPKGARVYGYTF	TGTGCCAGCAGCCGCCCAAAAGGGGCGCGGGTCTATGGCTACACCTTC	NA	TRBV11-2	TRBJ1-2	NA
CASSLVQGSQPQHF	TGTGCCAGCAGCTTAGTTCAGGGGAGCCAGCCCCAGCATTTT	few	TRBV7-9	TRBJ1-5	NA
CASKVSGANVLTF	TGTGCCAGCAAGGTCTCTGGGGCCAACGTCCTGACTTTC	NA	TRBV7-3	TRBJ2-6	NA
CASSYSVPHNSYEQYF	TGTGCCAGCAGCTATTCTGTCCCCCACAACTCCTACGAGCAGTACTTC	few	TRBV7-9	TRBJ2-7	NA
CASSWDWGEAGELFF	TGTGCCAGCAGCTGGGACTGGGGGGAAGCCGGGGAGCTGTTTTTT	NA	TRBV11-2	TRBJ2-2	NA
CASSFITGTSIDNEQFF	TGTGCCAGCAGCTTTATCACCGGGACTAGCATTGACAATGAGCAGTTCTTC	NA	TRBV11-1	TRBJ2-1	TRBD2
CASSPPGEIKGDTQYF	TGTGCCAGCAGTCCCCCCGGGGAGATCAAGGGAGATACGCAGTATTTT	NA	TRBV28	TRBJ2-3	NA
CASSQGTGPYGYTF	TGTGCCAGCAGCCAGGGCACAGGGCCCTATGGCTACACCTTC	NA	TRBV14	TRBJ1-2	NA
CASSLEGGIRYGYTF	TGTGCCAGCAGCTTGGAGGGGGGGATTAGATATGGCTACACCTTC	NA	TRBV5-4	TRBJ1-2	NA
CASSQVGTGANVLTF	TGTGCCAGCAGCCAAGTGGGTACTGGGGCCAACGTCCTGACTTTC	NA	TRBV14	TRBJ2-6	NA
CASSQDLDWRSLHF	TGTGCCAGCAGCCAAGACCTAGACTGGCGCTCCCTCCACTTT	once	TRBV4-2	TRBJ1-6	NA
CASSPQGSYGYTF	TGTGCCAGCAGCCCTCAGGGGTCCTATGGCTACACCTTC	NA	TRBV13	TRBJ1-2	NA
CASSLEGWNTEAFF	TGCGCCAGCAGCTTGGAAGGGTGGAACACTGAAGCTTTCTTT	NA	TRBV5-1	TRBJ1-1	NA
CASSEAREGGQDF	TGTGCCAGCAGTGAAGCGAGGGAGGGGGGTCAGGATTTT	NA	TRBV2	TRBJ1-5	NA
CAWSSQGNYGYTF	TGTGCCTGGAGTAGCCAGGGGAACTATGGCTACACCTTC	NA	TRBV30	TRBJ1-2	NA
CASSLRRDYNEQFF	TGTGCCAGCAGTTTACGCAGGGACTACAATGAGCAGTTCTTC	NA	TRBV28	TRBJ2-1	NA
CASSLSAPGRGQTPYGYTF	TGTGCCAGCAGTTTATCCGCCCCGGGTCGGGGACAGACACCCTATGGCTACACCTTC	NA	TRBV27	TRBJ1-2	TRBD1
CAMGASGYTF	TGTGCCATGGGGGCATCTGGCTACACCTTC	few	TRBV7-2	TRBJ1-2	NA
CPSSWSQQGHEQYF	TGTCCCAGCAGCTGGTCGCAACAGGGACACGAGCAGTACTTC	NA	TRBV7-9	TRBJ2-7	NA
CASSLTLAGGLATQYF	TGCGCCAGCAGCCTAACACTAGCGGGGGGTTTGGCTACGCAGTATTTT	NA	TRBV5-1	TRBJ2-3	TRBD2
CASSLRAAGNSPLHF	TGTGCCAGCAGCTTAAGGGCGGCAGGCAATTCACCCCTCCACTTT	NA	TRBV5-5	TRBJ1-6	NA
CASSLPGIGETQYF	TGTGCCAGCAGCTTACCAGGGATCGGAGAGACCCAGTACTTC	NA	TRBV11-2	TRBJ2-5	NA
CATSRGVSAGEDTQYF	TGTGCCACCAGCAGAGGCGTCTCGGCAGGGGAAGATACGCAGTATTTT	NA	TRBV15	TRBJ2-3	NA
CASSLESGRETQYF	TGTGCCAGCAGCTTAGAAAGTGGGCGGGAGACCCAGTACTTC	NA	TRBV11-3	TRBJ2-5	NA
CASISRDRDGETQYF	TGTGCCAGCATATCCCGGGACAGGGACGGAGAGACCCAGTACTTC	NA	TRBV27	TRBJ2-5	TRBD1